This T cell receptor (beta chain) stems from a study of shared clonotypes between healthy human individuals. Study observations and caveats: Researchers sampled blood only, noting tissue repertoires likely differ. Deeper or shallower sequencing was expected to change how clonotypes are shared among donors.

The CDR3 totals 13 residues. Germline CDR1 MDHEN, CDR2 SYDVKM. V lost 5 bases and J lost 3, with 10 bases in between. Clones were sequenced by immunoSEQ multiplex PCR, and TCRdb holds only the in-frame ones, with some missing. The table has about 470,000 clones, roughly 77% seen once; the top ten hold roughly an eighth. As to this clone: Its antigen remains unidentified.

The J gene is TRBJ1-1, the V gene TRBV28; possibly TRBD1 for D (5 bases). What was sequenced was PBMCs. This TCR was sampled from a woman between 35 and 50 years old in good health. Some clones in this sample may be carry-over from other donors' samples. DNA for the CDR3: TGTGCCAGCAGTCGAACCAGGGACACTGAAGCTTTCTTT. Translation gives CASSRTRDTEAFF.